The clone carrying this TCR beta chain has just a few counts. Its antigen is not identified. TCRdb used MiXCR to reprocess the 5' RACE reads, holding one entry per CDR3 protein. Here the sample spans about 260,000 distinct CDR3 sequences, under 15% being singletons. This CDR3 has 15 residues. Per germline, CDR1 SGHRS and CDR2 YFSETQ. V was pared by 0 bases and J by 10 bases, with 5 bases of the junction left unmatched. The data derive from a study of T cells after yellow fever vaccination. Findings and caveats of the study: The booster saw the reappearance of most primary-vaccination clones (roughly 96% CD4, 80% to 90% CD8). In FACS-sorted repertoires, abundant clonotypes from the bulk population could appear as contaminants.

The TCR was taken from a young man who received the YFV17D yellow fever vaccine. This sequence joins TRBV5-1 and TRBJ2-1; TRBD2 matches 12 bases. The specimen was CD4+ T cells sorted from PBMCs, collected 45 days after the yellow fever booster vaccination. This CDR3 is CASSLGLAGEGEQFF. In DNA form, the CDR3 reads TGCGCCAGCAGCTTGGGACTAGCGGGAGAGGGGGAGCAGTTCTTC.